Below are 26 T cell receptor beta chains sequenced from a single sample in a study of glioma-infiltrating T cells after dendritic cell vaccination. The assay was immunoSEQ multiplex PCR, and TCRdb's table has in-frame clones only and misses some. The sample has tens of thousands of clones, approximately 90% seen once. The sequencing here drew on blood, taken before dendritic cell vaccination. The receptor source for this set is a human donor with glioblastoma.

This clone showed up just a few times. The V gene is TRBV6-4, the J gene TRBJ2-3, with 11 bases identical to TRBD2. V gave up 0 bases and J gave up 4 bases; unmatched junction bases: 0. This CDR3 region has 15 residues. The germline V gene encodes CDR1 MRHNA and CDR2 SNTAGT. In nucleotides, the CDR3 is TGTGCCAGCAGTGACTCTAGCGGGAGGGCAGATACGCAGTATTTT. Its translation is CASSDSSGRADTQYF.

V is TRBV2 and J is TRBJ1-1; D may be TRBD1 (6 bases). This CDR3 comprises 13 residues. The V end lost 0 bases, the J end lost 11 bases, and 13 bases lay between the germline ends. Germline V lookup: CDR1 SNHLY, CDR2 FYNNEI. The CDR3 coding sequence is TGTGCCAGCAGTGAAGCGCTTCGGGGGGCCGCTTTCTTT. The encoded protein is CASSEALRGAAFF. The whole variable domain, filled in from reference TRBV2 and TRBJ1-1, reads EPEVTQTPSHQVTQMGQEVILRCVPISNHLYFYWYRQILGQKVEFLVSFYNNEISEKSEIFDDQFSVERPDGSNFTLKIRSTKLEDSAMYFCASSEALRGAAFFGQGTRLTVV.

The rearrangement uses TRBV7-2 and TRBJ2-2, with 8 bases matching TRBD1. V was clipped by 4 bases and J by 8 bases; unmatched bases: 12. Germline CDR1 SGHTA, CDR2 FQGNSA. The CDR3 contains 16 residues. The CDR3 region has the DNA TGTGCCAGCAGCTCCGGACAGGGCGGGGATCTAGGGGAGCTGTTTTTT. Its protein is CASSSGQGGDLGELFF.

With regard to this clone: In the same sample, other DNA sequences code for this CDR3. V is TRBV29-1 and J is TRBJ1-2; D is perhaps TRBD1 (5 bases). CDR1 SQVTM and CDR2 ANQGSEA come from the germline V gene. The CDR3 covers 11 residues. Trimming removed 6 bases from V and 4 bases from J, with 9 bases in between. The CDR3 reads CSVYDSYGYTF. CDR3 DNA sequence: TGCAGCGTCTACGACAGCTATGGCTACACCTTC.

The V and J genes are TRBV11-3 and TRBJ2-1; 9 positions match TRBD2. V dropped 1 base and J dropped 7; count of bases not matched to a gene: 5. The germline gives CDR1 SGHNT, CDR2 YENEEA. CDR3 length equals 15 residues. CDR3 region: CASSLVASGKNEQFF. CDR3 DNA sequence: TGTGCCAGCAGCTTAGTGGCTAGCGGGAAGAATGAGCAGTTCTTC.

DNA of the CDR3: TGTGCCAGCAGCTTAGCTAGTGAGGGGCAGTTCTTC. This gives the protein CASSLASEGQFF. V gene TRBV7-9 combines with J gene TRBJ2-1; tentative D call: TRBD2 (5 bases). The CDR3 spans 12 residues. Trimming stripped 0 bases from V and 12 bases from J, with 9 bases between. CDR1 is SEHNR and CDR2 is FQNEAQ in the germline V gene (reference sequence).

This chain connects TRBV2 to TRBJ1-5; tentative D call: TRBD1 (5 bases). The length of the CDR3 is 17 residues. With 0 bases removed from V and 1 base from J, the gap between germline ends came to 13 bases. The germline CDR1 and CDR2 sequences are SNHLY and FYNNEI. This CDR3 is CASSEAGAGYSNQPQHF. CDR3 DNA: TGTGCCAGCAGTGAAGCTGGGGCAGGGTACAGCAATCAGCCCCAGCATTTT.

CDR3 coding DNA: TGTGCCAGCAGACCCTGGGGGAGGGAGACCCAGTACTTC. This codes for CASRPWGRETQYF. The chain employs TRBV7-9 and TRBJ2-5, with D maybe TRBD2 (6 bases). Germline CDR1 reads SEHNR; CDR2 reads FQNEAQ (reference sequence). Trimming took 6 bases from V and 5 from J, leaving 13 bases between them. The CDR3 consists of 13 residues.

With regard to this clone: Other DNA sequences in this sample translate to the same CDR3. For the CDR3, the DNA is TGTGCCAGCAGCCAGGACAGGGTAGGCCAGCCCCAGCATTTT. This translates into CASSQDRVGQPQHF. The chain uses TRBV16 and TRBJ1-5, with TRBD1 matching 8 bases. The CDR3 loop spans 14 amino acids. The V gene's germline CDR1 is KGHSY and CDR2 FQNENV. Trimming cost V 3 bases and J 7 bases; bases outside gene matches: 5. The full variable domain, with the rest looked up from reference TRBV16 and TRBJ1-5, is GEEVAQTPKHLVRGEGQKAKLYCAPIKGHSYVFWYQQVLKNEFKFLISFQNENVFDETGMPKERFSAKCLPNSPCSLEIQATKLEDSAVYFCASSQDRVGQPQHFGDGTRLSIL.

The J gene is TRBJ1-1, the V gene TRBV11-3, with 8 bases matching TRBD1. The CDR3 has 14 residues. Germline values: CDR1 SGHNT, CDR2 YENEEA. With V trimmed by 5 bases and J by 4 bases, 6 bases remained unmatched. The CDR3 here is CASSLTGGTTEAFF. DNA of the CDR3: TGTGCCAGCAGCCTAACAGGGGGGACCACTGAAGCTTTCTTT.

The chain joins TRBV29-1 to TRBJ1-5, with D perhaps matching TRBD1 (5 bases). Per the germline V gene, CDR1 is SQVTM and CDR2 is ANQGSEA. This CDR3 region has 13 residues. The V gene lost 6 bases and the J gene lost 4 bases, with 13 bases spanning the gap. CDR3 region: CSVGRDQNQPQHF. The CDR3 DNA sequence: TGCAGCGTGGGCAGGGATCAAAATCAGCCCCAGCATTTT.

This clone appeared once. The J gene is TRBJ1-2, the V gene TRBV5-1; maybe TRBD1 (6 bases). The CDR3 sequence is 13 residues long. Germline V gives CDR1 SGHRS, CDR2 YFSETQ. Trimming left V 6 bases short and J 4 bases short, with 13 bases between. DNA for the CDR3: TGCGCCAGCACCGAACAGGGTCCCTATGGCTACACCTTC. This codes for CASTEQGPYGYTF. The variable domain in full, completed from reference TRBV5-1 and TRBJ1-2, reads KAGVTQTPRYLIKTRGQQVTLSCSPISGHRSVSWYQQTPGQGLQFLFEYFSETQRNKGNFPGRFSGRQFSNSRSEMNVSTLELGDSALYLCASTEQGPYGYTFGSGTRLTVV.

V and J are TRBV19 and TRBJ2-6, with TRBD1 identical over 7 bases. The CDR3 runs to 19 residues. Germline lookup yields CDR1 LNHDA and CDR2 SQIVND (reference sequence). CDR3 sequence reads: CYVKGQNPLSYSGANVLTF. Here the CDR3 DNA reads TGTTACGTGAAGGGACAGAACCCGTTATCCTACTCTGGGGCCAACGTCCTGACTTTC.

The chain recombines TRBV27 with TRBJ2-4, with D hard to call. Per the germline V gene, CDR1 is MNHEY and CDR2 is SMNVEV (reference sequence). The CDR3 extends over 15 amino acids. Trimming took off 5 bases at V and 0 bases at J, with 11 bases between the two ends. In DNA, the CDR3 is TGTGCCAGCAGTCCACTTGAATTAGCCAAAAACATTCAGTACTTC. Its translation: CASSPLELAKNIQYF.

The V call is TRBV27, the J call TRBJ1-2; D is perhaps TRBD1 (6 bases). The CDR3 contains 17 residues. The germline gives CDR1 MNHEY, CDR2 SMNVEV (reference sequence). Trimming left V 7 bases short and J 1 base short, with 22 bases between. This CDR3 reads CASTSLVGGRVNYGYTF. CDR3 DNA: TGTGCCAGCACCTCCCTCGTGGGGGGGCGAGTTAACTATGGCTACACCTTC.

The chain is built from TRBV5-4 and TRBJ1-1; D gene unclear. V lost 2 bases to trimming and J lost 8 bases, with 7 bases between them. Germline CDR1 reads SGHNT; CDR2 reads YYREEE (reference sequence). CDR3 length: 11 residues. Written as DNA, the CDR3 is TGTGCCAGCAGCTTCTCCTCGGAAGCTTTCTTT. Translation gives CASSFSSEAFF.

The CDR3 spells CATRTGTDSPLHF. Written as DNA, the CDR3 is TGTGCCACCCGGACAGGTACTGATTCACCCCTCCACTTT. This chain connects TRBV19 to TRBJ1-6; 7 nucleotides line up with TRBD1. Unmatched junction bases numbered 8, after V lost 10 bases and J lost 8 bases. CDR1 LNHDA and CDR2 SQIVND come from the germline V gene (reference sequence). The length of the CDR3 is 13 residues.

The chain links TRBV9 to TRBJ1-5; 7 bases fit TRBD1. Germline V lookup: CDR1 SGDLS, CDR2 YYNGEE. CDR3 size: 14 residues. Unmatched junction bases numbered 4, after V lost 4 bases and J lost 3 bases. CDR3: CASSPGTVNQPQHF. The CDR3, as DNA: TGTGCCAGCAGCCCCGGGACAGTCAATCAGCCCCAGCATTTT.

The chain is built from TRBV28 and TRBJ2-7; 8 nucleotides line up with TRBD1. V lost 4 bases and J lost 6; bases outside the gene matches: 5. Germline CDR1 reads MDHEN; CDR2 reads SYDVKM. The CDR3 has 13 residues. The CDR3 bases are TGTGCCAGCAGTTCAACTACAGGGGGCGAGCAGTACTTC. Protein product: CASSSTTGGEQYF. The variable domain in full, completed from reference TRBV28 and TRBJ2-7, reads DVKVTQSSRYLVKRTGEKVFLECVQDMDHENMFWYRQDPGLGLRLIYFSYDVKMKEKGDIPEGYSVSREKKERFSLILESASTNQTSMYLCASSSTTGGEQYFGPGTRLTVT.

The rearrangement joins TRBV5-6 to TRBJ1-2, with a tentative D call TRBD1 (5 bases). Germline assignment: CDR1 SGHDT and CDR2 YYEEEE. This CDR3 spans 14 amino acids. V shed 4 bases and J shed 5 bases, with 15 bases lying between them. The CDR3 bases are TGTGCCAGCAGCCCGACGGGGGTGTATTATGGCTACACCTTC. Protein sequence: CASSPTGVYYGYTF.

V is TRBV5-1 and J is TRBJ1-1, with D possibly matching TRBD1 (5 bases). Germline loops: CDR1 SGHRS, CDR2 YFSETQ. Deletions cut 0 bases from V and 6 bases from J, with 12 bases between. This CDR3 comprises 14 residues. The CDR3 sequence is CASSLGQSQAEAFF. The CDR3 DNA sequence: TGCGCCAGCAGCTTGGGACAGTCCCAAGCTGAAGCTTTCTTT.

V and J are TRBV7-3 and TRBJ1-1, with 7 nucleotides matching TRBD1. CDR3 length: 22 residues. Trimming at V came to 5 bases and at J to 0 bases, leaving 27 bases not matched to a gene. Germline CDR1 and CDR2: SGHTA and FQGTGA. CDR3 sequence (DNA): TGTGCCAGCAGCCCCATCCCCGCAGGGGGACGCTTAGGAACCACGATGAACACTGAAGCTTTCTTT. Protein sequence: CASSPIPAGGRLGTTMNTEAFF.

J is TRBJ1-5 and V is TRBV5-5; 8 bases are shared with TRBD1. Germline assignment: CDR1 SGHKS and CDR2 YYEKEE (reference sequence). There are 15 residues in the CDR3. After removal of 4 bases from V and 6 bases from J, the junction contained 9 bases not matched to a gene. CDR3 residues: CASSPGQGIIQPQHF. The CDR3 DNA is TGTGCCAGCAGCCCAGGACAGGGTATTATTCAGCCCCAGCATTTT.

The CDR3 is CASSIAGEHQPQHF. CDR3 nucleotide sequence: TGTGCCAGTAGTATTGCGGGGGAGCATCAGCCCCAGCATTTT. This chain connects TRBV19 to TRBJ1-5; TRBD1 is a possible D gene (5 bases). CDR1 is LNHDA and CDR2 is SQIVND in the germline V gene (reference sequence). There are 14 residues in the CDR3. V dropped 3 bases and J dropped 5 bases, with 11 bases sitting between them.

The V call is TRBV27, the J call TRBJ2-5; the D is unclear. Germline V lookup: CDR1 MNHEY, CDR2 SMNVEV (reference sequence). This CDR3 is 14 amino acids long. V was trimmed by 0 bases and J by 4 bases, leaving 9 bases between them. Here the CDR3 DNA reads TGTGCCAGCAGTTTATCCGGCGGCGGAGAGACCCAGTACTTC. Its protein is CASSLSGGGETQYF.

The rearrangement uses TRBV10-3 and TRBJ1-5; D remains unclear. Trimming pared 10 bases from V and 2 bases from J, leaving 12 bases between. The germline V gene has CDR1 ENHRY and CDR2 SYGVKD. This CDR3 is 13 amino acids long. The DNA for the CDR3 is TGTGCCAGCGGATTGGATGGCAATCAGCCCCAGCATTTT. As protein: CASGLDGNQPQHF.